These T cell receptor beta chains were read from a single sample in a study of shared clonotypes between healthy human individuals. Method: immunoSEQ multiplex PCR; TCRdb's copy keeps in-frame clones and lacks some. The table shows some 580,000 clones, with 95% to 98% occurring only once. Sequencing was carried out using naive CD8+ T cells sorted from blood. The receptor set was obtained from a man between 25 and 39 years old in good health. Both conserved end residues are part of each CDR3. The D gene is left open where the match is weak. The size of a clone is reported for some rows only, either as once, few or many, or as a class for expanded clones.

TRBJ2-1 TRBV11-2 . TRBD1 TGTGCCAGCAGCTCGGGACAGGGACGTTCCTACAATGAGCAGTTCTTC CASSSGQGRSYNEQFF
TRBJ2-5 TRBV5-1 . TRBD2 TGCGCCAGCAGCCTTGGTGAACTAGCGAAAGAGACCCAGTACTTC CASSLGELAKETQYF
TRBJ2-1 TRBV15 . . TGTGCCACCAGCAGCTCTTGGGGTGAGCAGTTCTTC CATSSSWGEQFF
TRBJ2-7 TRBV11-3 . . TGTGCCAGCAGCTTAGGTGGGAGCGGGTCCAAGGAGCAGTACTTC CASSLGGSGSKEQYF
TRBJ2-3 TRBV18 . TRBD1 TGTGCCAGCTCACCATACGAAGGACAGGGGGGGAAGACCTACACAGATACGCAGTATTTT CASSPYEGQGGKTYTDTQYF
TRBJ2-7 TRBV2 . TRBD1 TGTGCCAGCAGTGGAACAGGGGGCTACGACGAGCAGTACTTC CASSGTGGYDEQYF
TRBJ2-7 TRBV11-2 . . TGTGCCAGCAGCTTAGTGGGCAGCTACGAGCAGTACTTC CASSLVGSYEQYF
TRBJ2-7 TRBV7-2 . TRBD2 TGTGCCAGCAGCTCCTTTAGCGGGGGGGCCTACGAGCAGTACTTC CASSSFSGGAYEQYF
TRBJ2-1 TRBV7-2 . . TGTGCCAGCAAGGGGGAAGGGGTAAATGAGCAGTTCTTC CASKGEGVNEQFF
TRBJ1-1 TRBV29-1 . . TGCAGCGTTGATTCCGGGCAGGTCACCTTGAACACTGAAGCTTTCTTT CSVDSGQVTLNTEAFF
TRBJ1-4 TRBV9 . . TGTGCCAGCAGCCCACAGGGACTGGATGAAAAACTGTTTTTT CASSPQGLDEKLFF
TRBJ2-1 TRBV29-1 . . TGCAGCGTTCATACAGGGATATCCTACAATGAGCAGTTCTTC CSVHTGISYNEQFF
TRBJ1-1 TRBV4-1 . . TGCGCCAGCAGCCAAGTTGCCCAGGGTGGGGGAGCTTTCTTT CASSQVAQGGGAFF
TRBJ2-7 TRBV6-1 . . TGTGCCAGCAGTGACTCGGGATTCGCCTACGAGCAGTACTTC CASSDSGFAYEQYF
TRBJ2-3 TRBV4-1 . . TGCGCCAGCAGCCAAACAAGTGATACGCAGTATTTT CASSQTSDTQYF
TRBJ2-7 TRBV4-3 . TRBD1 TGCGCCAGCAGCCAAGATAGGGACAGCTCCTACGAGCAGTACTTC CASSQDRDSSYEQYF
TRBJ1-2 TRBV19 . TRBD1 TGTGCCAGTAGTGGGACAGGTCGTCGTGGCTACACCTTC CASSGTGRRGYTF
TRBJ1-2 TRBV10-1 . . TGCGCCAGCAGTGATTCCCAGGACAGCAGCTATGGCTACACCTTC CASSDSQDSSYGYTF
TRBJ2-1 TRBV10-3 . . TGTGCCATCAGTGAGTCGACTACAGGCCAGGGGCACAATGAGCAGTTCTTC CAISESTTGQGHNEQFF
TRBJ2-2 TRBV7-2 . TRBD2 TGTGCCAGCAGCCCTTCTAGCGGGAGAGGTGGCACCGGGGAGCTGTTTTTT CASSPSSGRGGTGELFF
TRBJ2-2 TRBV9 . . TGTGCCAGCAGCCCAAAGTGGGACACCCCGAACACCGGGGAGCTGTTTTTT CASSPKWDTPNTGELFF
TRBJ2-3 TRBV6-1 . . TGTGCCAGCAGTGTTAGAACAGATACGCAGTATTTT CASSVRTDTQYF
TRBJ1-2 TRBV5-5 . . TGTGCCAGCAGCTTGGGTCTGGGCGGCTACACCTTC CASSLGLGGYTF
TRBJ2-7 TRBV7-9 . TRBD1 TGTGCCAGCAGCTTAAAGGTCTGGGGACAGGGTGACGAGCAGTACTTC CASSLKVWGQGDEQYF
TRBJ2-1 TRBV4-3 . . TGCGCCAGCAGCCAGATGAGGAGCTCCTACAATGAGCAGTTCTTC CASSQMRSSYNEQFF
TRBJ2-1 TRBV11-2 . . TGTGCCAGCAGCACAGACAGTAATGAGCAGTTCTTC CASSTDSNEQFF
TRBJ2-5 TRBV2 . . TGTGCCAGCAGTGATGTAGATCAAGAGACCCAGTACTTC CASSDVDQETQYF
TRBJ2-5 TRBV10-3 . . TGTGCCATCAGTGAGTCGATGGGACCCCAAGAGACCCAGTACTTC CAISESMGPQETQYF
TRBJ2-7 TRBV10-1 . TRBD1 TGCGCCAGCCGGGACAGGAGAGTATTC CASRDRRVF
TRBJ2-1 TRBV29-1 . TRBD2 TGCAGCGTTTCGGGTAGCGGGAGCTCCTACAATGAGCAGTTCTTC CSVSGSGSSYNEQFF
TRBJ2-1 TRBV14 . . TGTGCCAGCAGCCAAGAGGGGTTAGCGGACCCTTACAATGAGCAGTTCTTC CASSQEGLADPYNEQFF
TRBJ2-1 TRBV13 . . TGTGCCAGCAGCTTTGGAGGGGGAAACTCCTACAATGAGCAGTTCTTC CASSFGGGNSYNEQFF
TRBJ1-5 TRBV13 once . TGTGCCAGCAGCCTGGGCGGGGGACAGCCCCAGCATTTT CASSLGGGQPQHF
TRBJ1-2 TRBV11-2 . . TGTGCCAGCAGCTTAGGGAGATTCGCGCAGGTGGGCTATGGCTACACCTTC CASSLGRFAQVGYGYTF
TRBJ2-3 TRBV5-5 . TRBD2 TGTGCCAGCAGACGTGGACTAGCGGGAGCGCAATCCACAGATACGCAGTATTTT CASRRGLAGAQSTDTQYF
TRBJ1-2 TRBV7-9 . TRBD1 TGTGCCAGCAGCCACGCAGGGGGCGAGGGAGGAGGCTACACCTTC CASSHAGGEGGGYTF
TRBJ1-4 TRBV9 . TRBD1 TGTGCCAGCAGTAGGACGACAGGGTCTAATGAAAAACTGTTTTTT CASSRTTGSNEKLFF
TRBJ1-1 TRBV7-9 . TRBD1 TGTGCCAGCAGCGATGAAATGACAGGGGTCACTGAAGCTTTCTTT CASSDEMTGVTEAFF
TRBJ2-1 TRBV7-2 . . TGTGCCAGCAGCCACCCCCGGGACTCTCCCTACAATGAGCAGTTCTTC CASSHPRDSPYNEQFF
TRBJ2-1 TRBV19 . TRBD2 TGTGCCAGTAGGCTAGCGGGAGGGGACGATTCCTACAATGAGCAGTTCTTC CASRLAGGDDSYNEQFF
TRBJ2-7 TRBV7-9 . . TGTGCCAGCAGCTTAGTTCCGGAGGAACAGTACTTC CASSLVPEEQYF
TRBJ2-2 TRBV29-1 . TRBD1 TGCAGCGTCCTCCAGGGACAGGGGAACACCGGGGAGCTGTTTTTT CSVLQGQGNTGELFF
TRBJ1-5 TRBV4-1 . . TGCGCCAGCAGCCAAGTTACAGGACCTCATCAGCCCCAGCATTTT CASSQVTGPHQPQHF
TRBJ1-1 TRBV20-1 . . TGCAGTGCTAACCAGGAGGGAGCTTTCTTT CSANQEGAFF
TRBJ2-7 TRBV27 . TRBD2 TGTGCCAGCAGTTCGGCGGGAGTGGTCTACGAGCAGTACTTC CASSSAGVVYEQYF
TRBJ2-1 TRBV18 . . TGTGCCAGCTCACCTGAAGTAGGGTACAATGAGCAGTTCTTC CASSPEVGYNEQFF
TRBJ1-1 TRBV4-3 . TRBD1 TGCGCCAGCAGCCAAGACGTGACAGGGGCTGCTGAAGCTTTCTTT CASSQDVTGAAEAFF
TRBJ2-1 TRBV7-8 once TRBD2 TGTGCCAGCAGCTTAGGGACTAGCGGATTAGGTGAGCAGTTCTTC CASSLGTSGLGEQFF
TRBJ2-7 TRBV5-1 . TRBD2 TGCGCCAGCAGCCCCGGGGAGGGACTAGCGGGAGGGCCGCTCGAGCAGTACTTC CASSPGEGLAGGPLEQYF
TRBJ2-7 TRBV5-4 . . TGTGCCAGCAGCTTGGCCCCCAGCCTAGTCCTTAACTACGAGCAGTACTTC CASSLAPSLVLNYEQYF
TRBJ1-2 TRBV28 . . TGTGCCACCGTATCGTATGGCTACACCTTC CATVSYGYTF
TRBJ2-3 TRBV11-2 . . TGTGCCAGCAGCCCCCACAGGGAGTGGGGCACAGATACGCAGTATTTT CASSPHREWGTDTQYF
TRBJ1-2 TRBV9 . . TGTGCCAGCATGGGACACAAAGACTATGGCTACACCTTC CASMGHKDYGYTF
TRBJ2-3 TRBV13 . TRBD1 TGTGCCAGCAGCTCGCAGGGGGTTAGAACAGATACGCAGTATTTT CASSSQGVRTDTQYF
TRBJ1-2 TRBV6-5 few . TGTGCCAGCAGTTACGCGGGGGCGAGGGGCTACACCTTC CASSYAGARGYTF
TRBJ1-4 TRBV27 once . TGTGCCAGCAGTCTCCTCGGTGGGAATGAAAGACTGTTTTTT CASSLLGGNERLFF